The 23 T cell receptor beta chains listed next were all sequenced from one sample in a study of cytomegalovirus exposure and HLA in healthy donors. The PCR used 60 Vbeta and 13 Jbeta primers. This table comes from immunoSEQ multiplex PCR, and its TCRdb copy is limited to in-frame clones, with some not included. The sample comprises 150,000 to 200,000 clones, 83% of which are singletons, and about 3.8% rests with the top ten. The sequenced sample was PBMCs. These receptor sequences come from a man between 50 and 59 years old in good health and CMV-seropositive.

This clone is a singleton in its sample. The gene calls are TRBV2 and TRBJ2-5; TRBD1 matches at 8 bases. This CDR3 region has 13 residues. V lost 5 bases to trimming and J lost 10 bases; unmatched junction nucleotides: 9. From germline, CDR1 is SNHLY and CDR2 FYNNEI. For the CDR3, the DNA is TGTGCCAGCAGTTTGGGGACAGGTGGGGGCCAGTACTTC. This sequence encodes CASSLGTGGGQYF.

This CDR3 is CASSENSAVGLHEQFF. Here the CDR3 DNA reads TGTGCCAGCAGTGAAAACAGTGCCGTGGGACTCCATGAGCAGTTCTTC. The V call is TRBV2, the J call TRBJ2-1, with D maybe TRBD2 (6 bases). CDR3 length: 16 residues. Germline-derived CDR1 and CDR2 are SNHLY and FYNNEI. V was cut by 2 bases and J by 8 bases, with 19 bases left in between.

The chain recombines TRBV7-2 with TRBJ2-7, with a possible D match to TRBD2 (5 bases). CDR3 length: 14 amino acids. Germline V lookup: CDR1 SGHTA, CDR2 FQGNSA. V lost 2 bases, J lost 2 bases, and 10 bases lay in between. CDR3 sequence reads: CASSLSGAPYEQYF. For the CDR3, the DNA is TGTGCCAGCAGCTTAAGCGGTGCCCCCTACGAGCAGTACTTC.

This clone appeared once. The CDR3 DNA sequence: TGTGCCAGCTCACCGGGCGGGACTGGAGAAGCTTTCTTT. Translating it yields CASSPGGTGEAFF. The genes are TRBV18 and TRBJ1-1; perhaps TRBD1 as D (5 bases). Trimming removed 3 bases at V and 8 bases at J, with 13 bases between. The CDR3 covers 13 residues. Per germline, CDR1 KGHSH and CDR2 LQKENI.

This chain's CDR3 is CASSGGTSGRRGTDTQYF. CDR3 coding DNA: TGTGCCAGCAGTGGGGGGACTAGCGGGAGACGGGGCACAGATACGCAGTATTTT. The rearrangement links TRBV6-1 to TRBJ2-3; TRBD2 matches 14 bases. Germline loops: CDR1 MNHNS, CDR2 SASEGT. The V segment lost 4 bases and the J segment 1 base; nucleotides outside the gene matches: 7. CDR3 length equals 18 residues.

This clone was seen a few times. The rearrangement joins TRBV7-2 to TRBJ1-2, with 8 bases that match TRBD1. Germline trimming cut 4 bases from V and 8 bases from J; bases unmatched to any gene: 6. In germline, CDR1 is SGHTA, CDR2 FQGNSA. The CDR3 runs 13 residues. The chain's CDR3 is CASSSQAGGGYTF. The CDR3 nucleotides are TGTGCCAGCAGCTCGCAAGCAGGGGGCGGCTACACCTTC.

The CDR3: CASSLAGGVVEQYF. In nucleotides, the CDR3 is TGTGCCAGCAGTTTAGCGGGAGGAGTAGTCGAGCAGTACTTC. V usage is TRBV6-6 and J usage is TRBJ2-7, with 10 bases matching TRBD2. The CDR3 extends over 14 amino acids. Germline V gene sequence: CDR1 MNHNY, CDR2 SVGAGI (reference sequence). Trimming removed 4 bases from V and 6 bases from J; junction bases left unmatched: 6.

The chain couples TRBV6-5 to TRBJ2-1, with D unresolved. CDR3 length equals 14 residues. Germline loops: CDR1 MNHEY, CDR2 SVGAGI. Between the trimmed V and J ends, which lost 7 bases and 5 bases, there was a span of 15 bases. CDR3 residues: CASNLDPSHNEQFF. The CDR3 DNA reads TGTGCCAGCAATCTCGATCCCAGTCACAATGAGCAGTTCTTC.

V and J are TRBV5-6 and TRBJ2-2; D remains ambiguous. V was trimmed by 6 bases and J by 3 bases, leaving 3 bases between them. This CDR3 spans 11 amino acids. Germline V gives CDR1 SGHDT, CDR2 YYEEEE. The CDR3 DNA sequence: TGTGCCAGCAAGCACACCGGGGAGCTGTTTTTT. It specifies CASKHTGELFF.

A word on this clone: Other nucleotide sequences in the sample specify the same CDR3. The chain links TRBV30 to TRBJ2-1; D remains unclear. The CDR3 covers 13 residues. V was pared by 3 bases and J by 0 bases, with 6 bases between. Germline values: CDR1 GTSNPN, CDR2 SVGIG (reference sequence). CDR3 sequence (DNA): TGTGCCTGGAGCGCGAGCTCCTACAATGAGCAGTTCTTC. This gives the protein CAWSASSYNEQFF.

The chain recombines TRBV18 with TRBJ2-7; D is possibly TRBD1 (5 bases). This CDR3 contains 13 residues. Between the trimmed V and J ends, which lost 4 bases and 2 bases, there was a span of 9 bases. Germline assignment: CDR1 KGHSH and CDR2 LQKENI. The CDR3 bases are TGTGCCAGCTCACGACAGCCCCCCTACGAGCAGTACTTC. It encodes CASSRQPPYEQYF.

CDR3 loop: CASSSGQGGNQPQHF. The CDR3 DNA is TGTGCCAGCAGCTCAGGACAGGGGGGAAATCAGCCCCAGCATTTT. The chain links TRBV6-6 to TRBJ1-5, with 10 bases identical to TRBD1. The junction had 6 bases not matched to a gene; V was cut back by 6 bases and J by 4 bases. The CDR3 has 15 residues. Germline V lookup: CDR1 MNHNY, CDR2 SVGAGI (reference sequence).

V usage is TRBV29-1 and J usage is TRBJ1-5, with D maybe TRBD1 (5 bases). V was cut by 6 bases and J by 7 bases, with 16 bases left in between. CDR1 and CDR2 from the germline V gene are SQVTM and ANQGSEA. The CDR3 is made up of 13 amino acids. The CDR3 nucleotides read TGCAGCGTCACAGAGACAGTCGGGCAGCCCCAGCATTTT. This translates into CSVTETVGQPQHF. Together with reference TRBV29-1 and TRBJ1-5, the CDR3 gives the full variable domain: SAVISQKPSRDICQRGTSLTIQCQVDSQVTMMFWYRQQPGQSLTLIATANQGSEATYESGFVIDKFPISRPNLTFSTLTVSNMSPEDSSIYLCSVTETVGQPQHFGDGTRLSIL.

The chain joins TRBV5-1 to TRBJ1-4; 8 nucleotides align to TRBD1. V lost 5 bases to trimming and J lost 8 bases; unmatched junction nucleotides: 5. The CDR3 covers 13 residues. The germline V gene encodes CDR1 SGHRS and CDR2 YFSETQ. For the CDR3, the DNA is TGCGCCAGCAGTTGGACAGGGCAAGAAAAACTGTTTTTT. Translated, it gives CASSWTGQEKLFF.

This chain links TRBV11-3 with TRBJ2-1, with a tentative D call TRBD2 (5 bases). The CDR3 contains 14 residues. From germline, CDR1 is SGHNT and CDR2 YENEEA. Trimming shortened V by 6 bases and J by 9 bases, and 18 bases separated the two germline ends. The CDR3 sequence: CASSEVGVIGEQFF. The CDR3 DNA sequence: TGTGCCAGCAGTGAAGTGGGAGTTATCGGTGAGCAGTTCTTC.

V is TRBV11-2 and J is TRBJ2-7; TRBD1 agrees at 9 bases. V lost 5 bases to trimming and J lost 6 bases; unmatched junction nucleotides: 14. Germline V gene sequence: CDR1 SGHAT, CDR2 FQNNGV. This CDR3 is 16 amino acids long. CDR3: CASSKTPGTGQGEQYF. In DNA form, the CDR3 reads TGTGCCAGCAGCAAGACCCCCGGGACAGGGCAAGGCGAGCAGTACTTC.

This chain uses TRBV28 with TRBJ2-1, with 9 bases fitting TRBD1. Germline V CDR1 and CDR2: MDHEN, SYDVKM. Trimming removed 6 bases from V and 13 bases from J; junction bases left unmatched: 13. This CDR3 is built from 14 residues. The CDR3: CASSLHGGDRAQFF. The CDR3 DNA reads TGTGCCAGCAGCCTCCACGGTGGGGACAGGGCCCAGTTCTTC. Full variable domain (outside the CDR3, taken from reference TRBV28 and TRBJ2-1): DVKVTQSSRYLVKRTGEKVFLECVQDMDHENMFWYRQDPGLGLRLIYFSYDVKMKEKGDIPEGYSVSREKKERFSLILESASTNQTSMYLCASSLHGGDRAQFFGPGTRLTVL.

The count of this clone is one. The chain joins TRBV4-1 to TRBJ1-1; 12 nucleotides agree with TRBD1. The trim removed 3 bases at V and 6 bases at J, leaving 11 bases unmatched. Germline V gene data show CDR1 as MGHRA and CDR2 as YSYEKL. The CDR3 extends over 17 amino acids. The chain's CDR3 is CASSHDRDRGLSAEAFF. CDR3 in DNA: TGCGCCAGCAGCCATGACCGGGACAGGGGGCTGAGTGCTGAAGCTTTCTTT.

This rearrangement joins TRBV21-1 to TRBJ1-3. TRBV21-1 counts as a pseudogene. This CDR3 has 15 amino acids. The CDR3 nucleotides are TGTGCCAGCAGCGAACCCTCCTACTCTGGAAACACCATATATTTT. This encodes CASSEPSYSGNTIYF.

J is TRBJ2-3 and V is TRBV7-2, with D possibly being TRBD2 (5 bases). The CDR3 sequence is 13 residues long. The V gene lost 5 bases and the J gene lost 5 bases, with 11 bases spanning the gap. Germline V gene lookup returns CDR1 SGHTA and CDR2 FQGNSA. The CDR3 reads CASSRLSGDTQYF. The CDR3 DNA reads TGTGCCAGCAGCCGTCTGAGCGGAGATACGCAGTATTTT.

The V and J genes are TRBV5-4 and TRBJ2-2, with 8 bases matching TRBD1. CDR3 length: 15 residues. The germline V gene encodes CDR1 SGHNT and CDR2 YYREEE (reference sequence). V lost 6 bases to trimming and J lost 2 bases; unmatched junction nucleotides: 6. The CDR3 DNA follows: TGTGCCAGCAACTTTGGACAGGGTAACACCGGGGAGCTGTTTTTT. Its translation is CASNFGQGNTGELFF. The whole variable domain, remainder taken from reference TRBV5-4 and TRBJ2-2, is ETGVTQSPTHLIKTRGQQVTLRCSSQSGHNTVSWYQQALGQGPQFIFQYYREEENGRGNFPPRFSGLQFPNYSSELNVNALELDDSALYLCASNFGQGNTGELFFGEGSRLTVL.

This clone turned up a few times. J is TRBJ1-1 and V is TRBV10-1; 7 positions agree with TRBD1. Germline V CDR1 and CDR2: WNHNN, SYGVQD (reference sequence). The CDR3 extends over 13 amino acids. The trim removed 5 bases at V and 7 bases at J, leaving 7 bases unmatched. The CDR3 DNA sequence: TGCGCCAGCAGTCAGGGGGAATTTGGTGAAGCTTTCTTT. Its protein product is CASSQGEFGEAFF.

The chain links TRBV10-3 to TRBJ1-4; 8 bases line up with TRBD1. The CDR3 runs to 16 residues. Germline V gives CDR1 ENHRY, CDR2 SYGVKD. The trim removed 0 bases at V and 7 bases at J, leaving 7 bases unmatched. The CDR3 here is CAISESTAGGIEKLFF. CDR3 DNA: TGTGCCATCAGTGAGTCGACTGCAGGGGGCATTGAAAAACTGTTTTTT.